The TCR beta chain under discussion was sequenced for a study of early T cells in non-severe SARS-CoV-2 infection. Study findings and constraints: VDJdb matching skewed toward anti-spike CD8 responses, missing private and CD4 specificities.

Individually, cDNA molecules had unique molecular identifiers attached to them. One entry per CDR3 protein, called by TCRdb with MiXCR from the 5' RACE reads. This sample has 85,000 to 90,000 distinct CDR3 sequences; about 15% occur once, and the top ten carry around 0.5%. The table lists this clonotype with a few counts. What it binds is not known. The V and J ends lost 6 bases and 2 bases, in that order; junction bases with no gene match: 4. The CDR3 runs 16 residues. The germline V gene encodes CDR1 SNHLY and CDR2 FYNNEI. V gene TRBV2 combines with J gene TRBJ2-2, with TRBD1 matching 12 bases. The sequence derives from an adult who was a healthcare worker with PCR-confirmed SARS-CoV-2 infection or an uninfected control (not recorded which). Source material: whole blood. CDR3 in amino acids: CASRRGTGGNTGELFF. The CDR3 region has the DNA TGTGCCAGCAGACGAGGGACAGGGGGCAACACCGGGGAGCTGTTTTTT.